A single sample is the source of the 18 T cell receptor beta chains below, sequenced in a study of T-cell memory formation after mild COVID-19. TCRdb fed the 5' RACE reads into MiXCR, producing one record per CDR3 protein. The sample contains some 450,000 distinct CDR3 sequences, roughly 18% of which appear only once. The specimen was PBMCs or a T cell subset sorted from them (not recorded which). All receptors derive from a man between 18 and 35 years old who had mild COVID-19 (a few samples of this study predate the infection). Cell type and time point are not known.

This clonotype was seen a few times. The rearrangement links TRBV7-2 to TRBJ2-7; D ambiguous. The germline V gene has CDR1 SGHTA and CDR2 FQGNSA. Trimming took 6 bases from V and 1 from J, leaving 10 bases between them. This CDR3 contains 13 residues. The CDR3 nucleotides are TGTGCCAGCAGATTCGACCCGTCCTACGAGCAGTACTTC. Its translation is CASRFDPSYEQYF.

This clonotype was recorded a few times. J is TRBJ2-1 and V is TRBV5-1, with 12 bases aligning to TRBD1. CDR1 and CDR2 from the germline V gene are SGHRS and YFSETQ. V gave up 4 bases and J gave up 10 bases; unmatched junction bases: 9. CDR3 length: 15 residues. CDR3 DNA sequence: TGCGCCAGCAGCCCCCCGGGACAGGGGGCTGGGGAGCAGTTCTTC. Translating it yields CASSPPGQGAGEQFF.

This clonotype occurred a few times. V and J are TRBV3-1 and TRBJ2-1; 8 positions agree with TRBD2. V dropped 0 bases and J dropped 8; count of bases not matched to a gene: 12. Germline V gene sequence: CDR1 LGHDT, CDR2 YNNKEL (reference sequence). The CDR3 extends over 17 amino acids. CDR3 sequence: CASSQDLRGGPMDEQFF. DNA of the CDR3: TGTGCCAGCAGCCAAGATCTCCGGGGGGGGCCTATGGATGAGCAGTTCTTC.

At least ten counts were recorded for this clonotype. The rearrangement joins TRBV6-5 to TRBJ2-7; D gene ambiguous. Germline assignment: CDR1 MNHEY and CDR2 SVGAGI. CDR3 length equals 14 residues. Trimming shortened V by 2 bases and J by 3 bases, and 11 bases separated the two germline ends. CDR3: CASSYGQVGYEQYF. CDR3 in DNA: TGTGCCAGCAGTTACGGGCAGGTCGGCTACGAGCAGTACTTC.

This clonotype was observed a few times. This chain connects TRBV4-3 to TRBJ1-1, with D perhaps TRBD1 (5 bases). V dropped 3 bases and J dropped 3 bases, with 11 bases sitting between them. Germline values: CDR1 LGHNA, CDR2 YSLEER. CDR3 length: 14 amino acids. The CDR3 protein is CASSHPDRYTEAFF. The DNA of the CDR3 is TGCGCCAGCAGCCATCCCGACAGATACACTGAAGCTTTCTTT.

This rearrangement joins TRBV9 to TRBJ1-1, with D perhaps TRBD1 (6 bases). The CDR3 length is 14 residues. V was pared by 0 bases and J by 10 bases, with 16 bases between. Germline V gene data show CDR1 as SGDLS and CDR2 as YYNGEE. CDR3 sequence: CASSVEPGAQSAFF. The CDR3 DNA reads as TGTGCCAGCAGCGTAGAACCAGGGGCCCAGTCAGCTTTCTTT. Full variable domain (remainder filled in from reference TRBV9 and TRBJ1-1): DSGVTQTPKHLITATGQRVTLRCSPRSGDLSVYWYQQSLDQGLQFLIQYYNGEERAKGNILERFSAQQFPDLHSELNLSSLELGDSALYFCASSVEPGAQSAFFGQGTRLTVV.

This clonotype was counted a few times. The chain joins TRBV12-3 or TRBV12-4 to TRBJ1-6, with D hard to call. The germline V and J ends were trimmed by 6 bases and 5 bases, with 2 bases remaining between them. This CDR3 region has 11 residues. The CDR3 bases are TGTGCCAGCAGGAATAATTCACCCCTCCACTTT. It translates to CASRNNSPLHF.

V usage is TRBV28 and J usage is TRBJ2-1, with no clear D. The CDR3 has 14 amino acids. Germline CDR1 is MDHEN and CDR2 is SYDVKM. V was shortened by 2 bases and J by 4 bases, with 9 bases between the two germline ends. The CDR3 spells CASSLVTLYNEQFF. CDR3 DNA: TGTGCCAGCAGTTTAGTTACCCTTTACAATGAGCAGTTCTTC.

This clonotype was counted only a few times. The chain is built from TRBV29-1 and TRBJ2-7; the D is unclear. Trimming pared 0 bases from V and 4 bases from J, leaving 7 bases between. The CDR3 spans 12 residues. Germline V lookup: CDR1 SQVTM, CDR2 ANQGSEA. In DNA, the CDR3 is TGCAGCGTTGAAGATCGACGATACGAGCAGTACTTC. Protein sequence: CSVEDRRYEQYF.

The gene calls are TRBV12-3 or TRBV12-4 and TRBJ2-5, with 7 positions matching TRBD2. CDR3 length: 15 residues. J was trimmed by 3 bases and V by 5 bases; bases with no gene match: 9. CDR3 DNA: TGTGCCAGCAGTCCTATCGGCGGGGGAAAAGAGACCCAGTACTTC. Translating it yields CASSPIGGGKETQYF.

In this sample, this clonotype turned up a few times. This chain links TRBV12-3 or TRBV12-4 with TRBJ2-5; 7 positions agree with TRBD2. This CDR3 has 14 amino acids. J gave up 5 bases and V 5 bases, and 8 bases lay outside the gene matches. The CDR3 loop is CASSTVGGWETQYF. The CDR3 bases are TGTGCCAGCAGTACCGTGGGAGGGTGGGAGACCCAGTACTTC.

CDR3 sequence (DNA): TGCGCCAGCAGCTTGAGTGGCCAGGGGTACGAGCAGTACGTC. Protein: CASSLSGQGYEQYV. The chain couples TRBV5-1 to TRBJ2-7; D is perhaps TRBD1 (6 bases). Trimming took 1 base from V and 4 from J, leaving 12 bases between them. The CDR3 length is 14 residues. The germline V gene encodes CDR1 SGHRS and CDR2 YFSETQ.

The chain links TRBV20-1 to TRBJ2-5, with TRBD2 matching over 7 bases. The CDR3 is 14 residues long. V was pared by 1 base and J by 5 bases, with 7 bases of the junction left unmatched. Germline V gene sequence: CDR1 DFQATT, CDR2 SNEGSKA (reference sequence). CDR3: CSARGWGGEETQYF. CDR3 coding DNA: TGCAGTGCTAGAGGATGGGGAGGGGAGGAGACCCAGTACTTC.

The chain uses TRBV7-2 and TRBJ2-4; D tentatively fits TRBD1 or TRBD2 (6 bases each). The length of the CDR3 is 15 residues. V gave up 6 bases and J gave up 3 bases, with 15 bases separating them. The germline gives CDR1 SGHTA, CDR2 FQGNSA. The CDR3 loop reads CASRPEGGGKNIQYF. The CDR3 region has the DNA TGTGCCAGCAGGCCTGAGGGGGGCGGCAAAAACATTCAGTACTTC.

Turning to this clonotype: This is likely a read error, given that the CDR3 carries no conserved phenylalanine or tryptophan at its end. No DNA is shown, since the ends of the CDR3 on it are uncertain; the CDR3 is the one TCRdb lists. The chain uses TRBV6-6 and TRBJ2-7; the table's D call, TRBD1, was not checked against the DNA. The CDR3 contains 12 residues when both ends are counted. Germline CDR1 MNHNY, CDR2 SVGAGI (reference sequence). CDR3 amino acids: CATSLSGEPKGL.

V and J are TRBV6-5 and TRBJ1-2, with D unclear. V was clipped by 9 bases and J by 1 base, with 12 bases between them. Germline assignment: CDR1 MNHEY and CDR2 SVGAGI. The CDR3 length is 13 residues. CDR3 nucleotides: TGTGCCAGTTACTCCCGGATTAACTATGGCTACACCTTC. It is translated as CASYSRINYGYTF.

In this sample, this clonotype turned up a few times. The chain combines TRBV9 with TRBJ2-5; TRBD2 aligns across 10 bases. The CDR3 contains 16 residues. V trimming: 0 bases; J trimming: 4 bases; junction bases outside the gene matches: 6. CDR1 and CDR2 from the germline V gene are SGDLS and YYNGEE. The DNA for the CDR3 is TGTGCCAGCAGCGTAGAGCCTAGCGGGAGACTAGAGACCCAGTACTTC. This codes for CASSVEPSGRLETQYF.

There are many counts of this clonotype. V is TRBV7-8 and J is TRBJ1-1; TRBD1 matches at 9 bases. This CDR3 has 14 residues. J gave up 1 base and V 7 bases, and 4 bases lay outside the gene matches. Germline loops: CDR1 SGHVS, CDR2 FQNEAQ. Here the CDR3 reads CASTSGQGNTEAFF. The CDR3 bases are TGTGCCAGCACCTCGGGACAGGGGAACACTGAAGCTTTCTTT.